These 9 T cell receptor beta chains share one sample of origin, sequenced in a study of human T cells and chemical hapten exposure. The time point is: patch test 1, 2 weeks after DPC sensitization. Treatment defined: therapeutic diphenylcyclopropenone sensitization with weekly scalp DPC. A single record per CDR3 protein comes from TCRdb applying MiXCR to the RACE reads. The table lists tens of thousands of distinct CDR3 sequences, about 11% of them singletons. Sequencing used whole blood, obtained in connection with sensitization to the hapten diphenylcyclopropenone (DPC). These receptors were collected from a woman aged 55-69 years with alopecia areata. Some clones in this sample may be carry-over from other donors' samples.

This clonotype was found a few times. J is TRBJ1-1 and V is TRBV5-1, with D possibly being TRBD1 (5 bases). Germline CDR1 reads SGHRS; CDR2 reads YFSETQ. CDR3 length: 16 amino acids. The V and J ends lost 0 bases and 5 bases respectively, with 17 bases between them. CDR3 bases: TGCGCCAGCAGCTTGGCGGCCAGGTTGGGGGAAACTGAAGCTTTCTTT. Translated: CASSLAARLGETEAFF.

This clonotype has a count of ten or more. The chain uses TRBV6-2 or TRBV6-3 and TRBJ2-7; no firm D call. CDR3 length equals 15 residues. Germline-derived CDR1 and CDR2 are MNHEY and SVGEGT. V was shortened by 8 bases and J by 0 bases, with 17 bases between the two germline ends. The chain's CDR3 is CASRVVAQSSYEQYF. The CDR3, as DNA: TGTGCCAGCCGGGTTGTGGCGCAGAGCTCCTACGAGCAGTACTTC.

This clonotype has a count of ten or more. The chain uses TRBV27 and TRBJ1-5; D gene uncertain. This CDR3 spans 14 amino acids. The V end was cut by 3 bases, the J end by 3 bases, with 9 bases between. Germline V gene sequence: CDR1 MNHEY, CDR2 SMNVEV (reference sequence). Here the CDR3 DNA reads TGTGCCAGCAGTTTGGGCAGAGTCAATCAGCCCCAGCATTTT. Translating it yields CASSLGRVNQPQHF.

This clonotype came up many times. This chain uses TRBV3-1 with TRBJ2-1; D remains ambiguous. Per germline, CDR1 LGHDT and CDR2 YNNKEL (reference sequence). This CDR3 has 15 residues. Trimming removed 0 bases at V and 6 bases at J, with 12 bases between. The CDR3: CASSQDVQVSNEQFF. The CDR3 nucleotides are TGTGCCAGCAGCCAAGATGTACAAGTCTCCAATGAGCAGTTCTTC.

V is TRBV29-1 and J is TRBJ2-7, with TRBD1 matching over 10 bases. With V trimmed by 2 bases and J by 5 bases, 3 bases remained unmatched. The CDR3 contains 13 residues. The V gene's germline CDR1 is SQVTM and CDR2 ANQGSEA. The CDR3 DNA reads as TGCAGCGTTGAATGGGACAGGGGCCACGAGCAGTACTTC. This codes for CSVEWDRGHEQYF.

This chain connects TRBV3-1 to TRBJ1-6; no definite D call. Germline V gene data show CDR1 as LGHDT and CDR2 as YNNKEL (reference sequence). With 0 bases removed from V and 0 bases from J, the gap between germline ends came to 9 bases. The CDR3 runs to 17 residues. For the CDR3, the DNA is TGTGCCAGCAGCCAAGAGCAGGCGAGCTCCTATAATTCACCCCTCCACTTT. Translation gives CASSQEQASSYNSPLHF.

This clonotype was detected many times. The chain carries TRBV19 and TRBJ1-5; no definite D call. V was shortened by 7 bases and J by 2 bases, with 9 bases between the two germline ends. The germline V gene encodes CDR1 LNHDA and CDR2 SQIVND (reference sequence). The CDR3 length is 13 residues. CDR3 residues: CASIGLGNQPQHF. The CDR3 coding sequence is TGTGCCAGTATTGGGCTTGGCAATCAGCCCCAGCATTTT.

This clonotype was detected many times. CDR3 coding DNA: TGCAGCGTTGGGACAGTGGAAGAGACCCAGTACTTC. Translation: CSVGTVEETQYF. The chain uses TRBV29-1 and TRBJ2-5; tentative D call: TRBD1 (6 bases). Trimming removed 4 bases at V and 3 bases at J, with 9 bases between. The CDR3 consists of 12 residues. The V gene's germline CDR1 is SQVTM and CDR2 ANQGSEA. Full variable domain (missing parts from reference TRBV29-1 and TRBJ2-5): SAVISQKPSRDICQRGTSLTIQCQVDSQVTMMFWYRQQPGQSLTLIATANQGSEATYESGFVIDKFPISRPNLTFSTLTVSNMSPEDSSIYLCSVGTVEETQYFGPGTRLLVL.

Note on this clonotype: A much larger clone sits a single nucleotide away, making a read error possible. The V and J genes are TRBV29-1 and TRBJ2-1; 14 positions match TRBD2. V shed 3 bases, J shed 9 bases, and the junction held 4 bases outside the gene matches. Germline V gene data show CDR1 as SQVTM and CDR2 as ANQGSEA. CDR3 length equals 14 residues. In DNA form, the CDR3 reads TGCAGCGTTGAGACTAGCGGGGGGGGCAGTGAGCAGTTCTTC. The encoded protein is CSVETSGGGSEQFF.